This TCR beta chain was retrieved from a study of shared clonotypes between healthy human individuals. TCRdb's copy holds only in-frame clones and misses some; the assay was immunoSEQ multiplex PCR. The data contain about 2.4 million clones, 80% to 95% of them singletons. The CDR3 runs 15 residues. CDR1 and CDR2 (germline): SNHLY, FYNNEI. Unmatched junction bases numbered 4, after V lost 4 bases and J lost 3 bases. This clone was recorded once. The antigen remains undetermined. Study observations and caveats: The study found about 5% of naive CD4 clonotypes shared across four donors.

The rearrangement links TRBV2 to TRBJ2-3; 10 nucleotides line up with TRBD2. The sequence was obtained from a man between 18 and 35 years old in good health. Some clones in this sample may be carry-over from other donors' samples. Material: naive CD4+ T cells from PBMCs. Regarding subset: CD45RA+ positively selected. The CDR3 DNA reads TGTGCCAGCAGTGGACCGGGACTAGCGACAGATACGCAGTATTTT. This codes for CASSGPGLATDTQYF.